The entry below describes one T cell receptor beta chain. Produced via immunoSEQ multiplex PCR; TCRdb's table is partial and in-frame only. The sample lists about 40,000 clones; roughly 91% were seen once. This record comes from a study of T cell changes during pregnancy in multiple sclerosis. The germline V and J ends were trimmed by 4 bases and 1 base, with 10 bases remaining between them. This CDR3 has 14 residues. Germline V CDR1 and CDR2: SEHNR, FQNEAQ (reference sequence). This specimen was CD8+ T cells from peripheral blood mononuclear cells, taken before pregnancy. The rearrangement links TRBV7-9 to TRBJ2-5; tentatively, D is TRBD1 (5 bases). This receptor was taken from a female donor with multiple sclerosis, enrolled in a pregnancy study. The chain's CDR3 is CASSYTGIQETQYF. DNA for the CDR3: TGTGCCAGCAGCTACACAGGAATCCAAGAGACCCAGTACTTC.